Presented here are 24 T cell receptor beta chains from one specimen sequenced in a study of blood T cell repertoires in COVID-19. Sequencing used immunoSEQ multiplex PCR; TCRdb keeps in-frame clones, though not all of them. Counted here are around 160,000 clones, around 80% occurring once; the ten biggest clones make up 10% to 15%. The sequenced sample was peripheral blood. The source of these receptors is a man in his 60s with active or convalescent COVID-19.

The chain has TRBV7-2 and TRBJ1-6, with a tentative D call TRBD1 (5 bases). Trimming took off 1 base at V and 8 bases at J, with 12 bases between the two ends. The CDR3 spans 15 residues. Germline CDR1 is SGHTA and CDR2 is FQGNSA. CDR3 nucleotides: TGTGCCAGCAGCTTAGGTCCGGGGGGGGATTCACCCCTCCACTTT. Translating gives CASSLGPGGDSPLHF.

The chain employs TRBV25-1 and TRBJ1-1, with 8 bases identical to TRBD1. J gave up 0 bases and V 6 bases, and 9 bases lay outside the gene matches. Germline loops: CDR1 MGHDK, CDR2 SYGVNS. The length of the CDR3 is 16 residues. CDR3 DNA sequence: TGTGCCAGCAGCGATACAGGGGGGGGGCTGAACACTGAAGCTTTCTTT. Its translation: CASSDTGGGLNTEAFF. Complete variable domain (other parts from reference TRBV25-1 and TRBJ1-1): EADIYQTPRYLVIGTGKKITLECSQTMGHDKMYWYQQDPGMELHLIHYSYGVNSTEKGDLSSESTVSRIRTEHFPLTLESARPSHTSQYLCASSDTGGGLNTEAFFGQGTRLTVV.

V usage is TRBV18 and J usage is TRBJ1-6, with TRBD1 matching 8 bases. The J segment lost 10 bases and the V segment lost 5 bases, leaving 4 bases of the junction unmatched. CDR3 size: 13 residues. The germline V gene has CDR1 KGHSH and CDR2 LQKENI. The chain's CDR3 is CASSTTGESPLHF. The CDR3 DNA sequence: TGTGCCAGCTCAACGACAGGGGAATCACCCCTCCACTTT.

This clone showed up just once. The chain links TRBV28 to TRBJ1-2; 7 bases agree with TRBD1. Trimming at V came to 3 bases and at J to 0 bases, leaving 4 bases not matched to a gene. Germline V gives CDR1 MDHEN, CDR2 SYDVKM. The CDR3 length is 15 residues. The CDR3 DNA sequence: TGTGCCAGCAGTTTCGCCGGGACAGCTAACTATGGCTACACCTTC. Translated, it gives CASSFAGTANYGYTF.

The chain links TRBV20-1 to TRBJ2-5; weak D call: TRBD1 (6 bases). Germline V gene lookup returns CDR1 DFQATT and CDR2 SNEGSKA (reference sequence). The germline V and J ends were trimmed by 3 bases and 3 bases, with 14 bases remaining between them. The CDR3 has 14 residues. The CDR3 sequence is CSASFSGVEETQYF. As DNA, the CDR3 is TGCAGTGCTAGTTTCTCAGGGGTGGAAGAGACCCAGTACTTC.

This clone was found a few times. V gene TRBV4-3 combines with J gene TRBJ2-7; D may be TRBD2 (6 bases). Looked up from germline, CDR1 is LGHNA and CDR2 is YSLEER. The CDR3 runs 13 residues. Trimming took 1 base from V and 6 from J, leaving 10 bases between them. The CDR3 spells CASSQVSGFEQYF. The DNA for the CDR3 is TGCGCCAGCAGCCAAGTAAGCGGGTTCGAGCAGTACTTC.

V and J are TRBV2 and TRBJ1-2; D gene ambiguous. V lost 4 bases to trimming and J lost 9 bases, with 18 bases between them. CDR3 length: 14 residues. Germline CDR1 is SNHLY and CDR2 is FYNNEI. CDR3 sequence reads: CASSAWAGHKSYTF. The DNA for the CDR3 is TGTGCCAGCAGTGCCTGGGCAGGCCACAAAAGCTACACCTTC.

This clone was picked up one time. The chain is built from TRBV7-2 and TRBJ2-2; D is possibly TRBD1 (5 bases). Germline V gene sequence: CDR1 SGHTA, CDR2 FQGNSA. There are 14 residues in the CDR3. The germline V and J ends were trimmed by 4 bases and 5 bases, with 11 bases remaining between them. The CDR3 DNA reads as TGTGCCAGCAGCTCCCAGGGCTCTACCGGGGAGCTGTTTTTT. It codes for CASSSQGSTGELFF.

The V and J genes are TRBV19 and TRBJ2-6, with a tentative D call TRBD1 (5 bases). The CDR3 runs to 16 residues. V was shortened by 5 bases and J by 2 bases, with 13 bases between the two germline ends. Germline V gives CDR1 LNHDA, CDR2 SQIVND (reference sequence). The CDR3 DNA follows: TGTGCCAGTAGTCGGTTACAGGAGCCTGGGGCCAACGTCCTGACTTTC. Residues: CASSRLQEPGANVLTF.

The CDR3: CASSPGQGDEQFF. CDR3 coding DNA: TGTGCCAGCAGCCCGGGACAGGGGGATGAGCAGTTCTTC. The genes are TRBV6-4 and TRBJ2-1, with TRBD1 identical over 11 bases. V dropped 6 bases and J dropped 8; count of bases not matched to a gene: 3. The CDR3 is made up of 13 amino acids. Germline-derived CDR1 and CDR2 are MRHNA and SNTAGT.

The chain employs TRBV27 and TRBJ2-7; 8 bases line up with TRBD1. This CDR3 has 15 residues. Germline assignment: CDR1 MNHEY and CDR2 SMNVEV (reference sequence). V lost 2 bases to trimming and J lost 0 bases; unmatched junction nucleotides: 3. CDR3 sequence (DNA): TGTGCCAGCAGTTTAGGACAGGGCCTCTCCTACGAGCAGTACTTC. It specifies CASSLGQGLSYEQYF.

Only one count was recorded for this clone. J is TRBJ1-1 and V is TRBV12-3 or TRBV12-4; 7 nucleotides match TRBD1. The CDR3 extends over 13 amino acids. With V trimmed by 5 bases and J by 1 base, 1 base remained unmatched. The CDR3 protein is CASSRTGNTEAFF. In DNA form, the CDR3 reads TGTGCCAGCAGTCGGACAGGGAACACTGAAGCTTTCTTT.

V and J are TRBV27 and TRBJ2-7; weak D call: TRBD2 (5 bases). The CDR3 runs to 15 residues. The germline V and J ends were trimmed by 6 bases and 4 bases, with 19 bases remaining between them. Germline CDR1 reads MNHEY; CDR2 reads SMNVEV (reference sequence). The CDR3 coding sequence is TGTGCCAGCAGCCCCCATCGGCTAGCATTGTACGAGCAGTACTTC. Residues: CASSPHRLALYEQYF.

The rearrangement links TRBV24-1 to TRBJ2-3, with TRBD1 as a possible D gene (6 bases). Trimming shortened V by 6 bases and J by 0 bases, and 12 bases separated the two germline ends. Germline V gene lookup returns CDR1 KGHDR and CDR2 SFDVKD. This CDR3 is 15 amino acids long. CDR3: CATSFGTSSTDTQYF. The CDR3 DNA follows: TGTGCCACCAGTTTTGGGACATCTAGCACAGATACGCAGTATTTT.

This chain uses TRBV10-3 with TRBJ1-4; D unresolved. CDR3 length equals 13 residues. The V gene lost 3 bases and the J gene lost 4 bases, with 6 bases spanning the gap. From germline, CDR1 is ENHRY and CDR2 SYGVKD. The DNA for the CDR3 is TGTGCCATCAGTGACAGAAGTAATGAAAAACTGTTTTTT. This sequence encodes CAISDRSNEKLFF.

The chain recombines TRBV11-2 with TRBJ1-1; possibly TRBD1 for D (6 bases). V was clipped by 2 bases and J by 1 base, with 8 bases between them. Germline CDR1 and CDR2: SGHAT and FQNNGV. The CDR3 extends over 14 amino acids. CDR3 residues: CASSLPGQNTEAFF. Here the CDR3 DNA reads TGTGCCAGCAGCTTACCGGGACAGAACACTGAAGCTTTCTTT.

The rearrangement uses TRBV3-1 (or the pseudogene TRBV3-2) and TRBJ2-2; 8 bases match TRBD2. In germline, CDR1 is LGHDT, CDR2 YNNKEL (reference sequence). V lost 2 bases and J lost 9; bases outside the gene matches: 5. The CDR3 contains 14 residues. CDR3 DNA: TGTGCCAGCAGCCAATCACGGGGGGGGCGGGAGCTGTTTTTT. Residues: CASSQSRGGRELFF.

The chain couples TRBV6-1 to TRBJ2-1; 7 bases are a match to TRBD2. Trimming cost V 1 base and J 5 bases; bases outside gene matches: 5. CDR1 and CDR2 (germline): MNHNS, SASEGT. The CDR3 extends over 15 amino acids. The CDR3 protein is CASSEGLATDNEQFF. For the CDR3, the DNA is TGTGCCAGCAGTGAAGGACTAGCCACCGACAATGAGCAGTTCTTC.

This chain joins TRBV7-2 and TRBJ2-2; 7 bases agree with TRBD1. Unmatched junction bases numbered 7, after V lost 5 bases and J lost 4 bases. The CDR3 is 15 amino acids. Germline CDR1 SGHTA, CDR2 FQGNSA. The CDR3 nucleotides are TGTGCCAGCAGCCTCCGACAGGGTAGCACCGGGGAGCTGTTTTTT. It translates to CASSLRQGSTGELFF.

The chain combines TRBV2 with TRBJ1-1; TRBD1 agrees at 9 bases. The V and J ends lost 6 bases and 3 bases, in that order; junction bases with no gene match: 5. CDR1 is SNHLY, CDR2 FYNNEI, per germline. This CDR3 is built from 14 residues. The CDR3 coding sequence is TGTGCCAGCAGATTTGACAGGGGGGACACTGAAGCTTTCTTT. Translation: CASRFDRGDTEAFF.

This sequence joins TRBV14 and TRBJ2-1; 11 nucleotides match TRBD2. The V and J ends lost 0 bases and 6 bases, in that order; junction bases with no gene match: 7. The CDR3 runs to 17 residues. Germline V CDR1 and CDR2: SGHDN, FVKESK. CDR3 nucleotides: TGTGCCAGCAGCCAAGAAATAGCGGGAGGGTTCCCCAATGAGCAGTTCTTC. Translated, it gives CASSQEIAGGFPNEQFF. The complete variable domain, with remaining parts taken from reference TRBV14 and TRBJ2-1, reads EAGVTQFPSHSVIEKGQTVTLRCDPISGHDNLYWYRRVMGKEIKFLLHFVKESKQDESGMPNNRFLAERTGGTYSTLKVQPAELEDSGVYFCASSQEIAGGFPNEQFFGPGTRLTVL.

The chain combines TRBV10-3 with TRBJ2-7; 7 bases fit TRBD1. Germline V CDR1 and CDR2: ENHRY, SYGVKD. The CDR3 consists of 12 residues. Trimming removed 10 bases from V and 5 bases from J; junction bases left unmatched: 8. CDR3 region: CATRTGVDEQYF. DNA for the CDR3: TGTGCCACTCGCACAGGGGTAGACGAGCAGTACTTC.

This chain connects TRBV28 to TRBJ1-1, with D perhaps TRBD1 (5 bases). CDR1 is MDHEN, CDR2 SYDVKM, per germline. Trimming took off 6 bases at V and 11 bases at J, with 19 bases between the two ends. The CDR3 covers 13 residues. The CDR3 loop is CASRKLQGWRAFF. The CDR3 coding sequence is TGTGCCAGCAGAAAACTCCAGGGTTGGCGGGCTTTCTTT.

This clone was seen only a few times. The chain combines TRBV18 with TRBJ2-5, with unresolved D. V lost 2 bases to trimming and J lost 1 base, with 8 bases between them. The germline V gene encodes CDR1 KGHSH and CDR2 LQKENI. The CDR3 is 14 residues long. The CDR3 sequence is CASSPSQFQETQYF. The CDR3 bases are TGTGCCAGCTCACCATCACAGTTCCAAGAGACCCAGTACTTC.